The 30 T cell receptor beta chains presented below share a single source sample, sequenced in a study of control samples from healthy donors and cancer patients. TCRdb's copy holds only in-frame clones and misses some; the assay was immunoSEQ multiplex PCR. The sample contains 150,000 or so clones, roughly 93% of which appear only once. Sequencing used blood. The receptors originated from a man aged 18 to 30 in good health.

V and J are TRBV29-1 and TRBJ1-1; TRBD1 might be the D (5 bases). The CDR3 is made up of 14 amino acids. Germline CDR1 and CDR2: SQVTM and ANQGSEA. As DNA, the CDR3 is TGCAGGGCTGAGGGTCTCGGGGCTGTGGGTGAAGCTTTCTTT. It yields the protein CRAEGLGAVGEAFF.

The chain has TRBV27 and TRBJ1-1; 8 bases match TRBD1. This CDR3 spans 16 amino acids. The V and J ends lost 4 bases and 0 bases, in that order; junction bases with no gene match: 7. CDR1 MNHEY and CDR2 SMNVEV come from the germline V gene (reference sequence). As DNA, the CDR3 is TGTGCCAGCAGTTATGGGACAGGCATAATGAACACTGAAGCTTTCTTT. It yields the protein CASSYGTGIMNTEAFF.

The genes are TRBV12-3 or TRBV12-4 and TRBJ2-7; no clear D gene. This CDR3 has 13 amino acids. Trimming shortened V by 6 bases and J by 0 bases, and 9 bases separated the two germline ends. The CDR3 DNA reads TGTGCCAGCAGAGGAGACGGCTCCTACGAGCAGTACTTC. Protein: CASRGDGSYEQYF.

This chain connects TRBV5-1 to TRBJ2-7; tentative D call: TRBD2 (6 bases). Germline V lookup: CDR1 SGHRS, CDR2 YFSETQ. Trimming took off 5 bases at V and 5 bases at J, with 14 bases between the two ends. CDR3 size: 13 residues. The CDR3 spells CASSRPGEDEQYF. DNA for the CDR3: TGCGCCAGCAGTAGGCCGGGAGAGGACGAGCAGTACTTC.

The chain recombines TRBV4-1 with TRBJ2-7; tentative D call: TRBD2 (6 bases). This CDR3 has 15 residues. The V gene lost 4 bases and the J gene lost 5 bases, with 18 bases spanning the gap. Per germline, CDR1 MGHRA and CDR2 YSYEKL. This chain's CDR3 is CASSPRGTGGDEQYF. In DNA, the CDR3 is TGCGCCAGCAGCCCCCGGGGTACTGGCGGGGACGAGCAGTACTTC.

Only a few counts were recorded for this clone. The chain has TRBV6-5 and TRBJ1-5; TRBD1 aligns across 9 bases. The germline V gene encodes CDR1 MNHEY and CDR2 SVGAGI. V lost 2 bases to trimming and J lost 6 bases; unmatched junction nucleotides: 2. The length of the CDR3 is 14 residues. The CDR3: CASSYDRGSQPQHF. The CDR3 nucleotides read TGTGCCAGCAGTTACGACAGGGGGAGTCAGCCCCAGCATTTT.

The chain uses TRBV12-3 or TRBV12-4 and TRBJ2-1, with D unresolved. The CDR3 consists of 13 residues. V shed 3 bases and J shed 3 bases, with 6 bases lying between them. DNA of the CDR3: TGTGCCAGCAGTTTGCAGCTCTACAATGAGCAGTTCTTC. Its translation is CASSLQLYNEQFF.

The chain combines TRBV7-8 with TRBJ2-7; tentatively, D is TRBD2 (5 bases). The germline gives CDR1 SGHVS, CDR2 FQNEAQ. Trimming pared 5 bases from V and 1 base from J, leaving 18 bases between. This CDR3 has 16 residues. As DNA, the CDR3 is TGTGCCAGCAGCGCTACTCCGGGCGGGCCTTCCTACGAGCAGTACTTC. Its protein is CASSATPGGPSYEQYF.

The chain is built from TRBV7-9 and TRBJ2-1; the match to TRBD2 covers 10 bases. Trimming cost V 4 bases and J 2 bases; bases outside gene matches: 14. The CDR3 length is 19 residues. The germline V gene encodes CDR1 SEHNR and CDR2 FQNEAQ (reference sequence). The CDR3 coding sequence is TGTGCCAGCAGCTCGAAACTAGCGGGGACGGTGGGCACCTACAATGAGCAGTTCTTC. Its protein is CASSSKLAGTVGTYNEQFF.

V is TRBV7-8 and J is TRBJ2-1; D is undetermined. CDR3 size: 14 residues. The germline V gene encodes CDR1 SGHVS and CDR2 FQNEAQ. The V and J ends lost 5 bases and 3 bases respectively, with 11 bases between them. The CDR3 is CASSHRSDYNEQFF. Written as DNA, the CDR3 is TGTGCCAGCAGCCATCGGTCGGACTACAATGAGCAGTTCTTC. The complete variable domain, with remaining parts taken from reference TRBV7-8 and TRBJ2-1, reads GAGVSQSPRYKVAKRGQDVALRCDPISGHVSLFWYQQALGQGPEFLTYFQNEAQLDKSGLPSDRFFAERPEGSVSTLKIQRTQQEDSAVYLCASSHRSDYNEQFFGPGTRLTVL.

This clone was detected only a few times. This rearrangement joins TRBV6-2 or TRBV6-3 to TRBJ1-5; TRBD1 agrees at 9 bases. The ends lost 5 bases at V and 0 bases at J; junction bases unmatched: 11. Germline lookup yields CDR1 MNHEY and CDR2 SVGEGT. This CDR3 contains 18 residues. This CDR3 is CASSPQGAYRYSNQPQHF. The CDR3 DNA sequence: TGTGCCAGCAGTCCACAGGGGGCTTATCGCTATAGCAATCAGCCCCAGCATTTT.

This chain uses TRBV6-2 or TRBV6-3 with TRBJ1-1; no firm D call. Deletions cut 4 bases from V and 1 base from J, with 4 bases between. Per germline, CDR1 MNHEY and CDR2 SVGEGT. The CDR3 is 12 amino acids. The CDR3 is CASSWRNTEAFF. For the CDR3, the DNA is TGTGCCAGCAGTTGGAGGAACACTGAAGCTTTCTTT.

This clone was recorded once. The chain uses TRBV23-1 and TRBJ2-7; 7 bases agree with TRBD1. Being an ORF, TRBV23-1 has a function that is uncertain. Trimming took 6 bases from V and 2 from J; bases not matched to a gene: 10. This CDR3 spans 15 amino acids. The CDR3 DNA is TGCGCCAGCAGCCCCTCAGGGGGAACCCCCTACGAGCAGTACTTC. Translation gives CASSPSGGTPYEQYF.

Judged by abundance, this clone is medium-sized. DNA for the CDR3: TGCGCCAGCGACATTGGGCCAGGGAGCACTGAAGCTTTCTTT. It specifies CASDIGPGSTEAFF. V is TRBV5-1 and J is TRBJ1-1, with D maybe TRBD1 (5 bases). Trimming took off 7 bases at V and 4 bases at J, with 17 bases between the two ends. Per the germline V gene, CDR1 is SGHRS and CDR2 is YFSETQ. This CDR3 comprises 14 residues.

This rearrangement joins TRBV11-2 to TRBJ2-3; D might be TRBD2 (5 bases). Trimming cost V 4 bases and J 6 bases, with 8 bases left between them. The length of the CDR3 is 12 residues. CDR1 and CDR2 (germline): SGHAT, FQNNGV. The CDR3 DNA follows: TGTGCCAGCAGCTCCCCGGGGGATACGCAGTATTTT. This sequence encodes CASSSPGDTQYF.

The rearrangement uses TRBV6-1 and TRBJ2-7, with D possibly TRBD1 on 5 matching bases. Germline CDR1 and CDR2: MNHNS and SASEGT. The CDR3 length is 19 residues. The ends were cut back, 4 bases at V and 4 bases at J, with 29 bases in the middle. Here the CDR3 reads CASSGITRKTARSQYEQYF. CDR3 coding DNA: TGTGCCAGCAGTGGAATTACACGAAAGACAGCCCGGTCCCAATACGAGCAGTACTTC.

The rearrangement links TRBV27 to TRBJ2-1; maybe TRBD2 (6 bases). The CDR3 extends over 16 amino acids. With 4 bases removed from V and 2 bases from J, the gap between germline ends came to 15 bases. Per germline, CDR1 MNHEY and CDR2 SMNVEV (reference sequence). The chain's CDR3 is CASSSRLGGPYNEQFF. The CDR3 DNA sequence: TGTGCCAGCAGTTCCCGACTTGGAGGGCCCTACAATGAGCAGTTCTTC.

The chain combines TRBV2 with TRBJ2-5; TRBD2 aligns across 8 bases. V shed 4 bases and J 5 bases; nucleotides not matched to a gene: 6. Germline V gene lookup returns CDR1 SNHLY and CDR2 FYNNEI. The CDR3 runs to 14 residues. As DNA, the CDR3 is TGTGCCAGCAGTGGATGGGCGGGGGGCGAGACCCAGTACTTC. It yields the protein CASSGWAGGETQYF.

The CDR3 loop is CASSPRGLGDNEQFF. DNA for the CDR3: TGTGCCAGCAGCCCCCGTGGACTAGGGGATAATGAGCAGTTCTTC. J is TRBJ2-1 and V is TRBV5-6, with 7 bases aligning to TRBD2. Germline loops: CDR1 SGHDT, CDR2 YYEEEE. The J segment lost 7 bases and the V segment lost 4 bases, leaving 11 bases of the junction unmatched. This CDR3 has 15 amino acids.

In DNA, the CDR3 is TGTGCCAGCAGCTTAGGGGGATTGGAGACCCAGTACTTC. This codes for CASSLGGLETQYF. V and J are TRBV7-9 and TRBJ2-5; no clear D. Trimming removed 1 base at V and 5 bases at J, with 8 bases between. The CDR3 loop spans 13 amino acids. Looked up from germline, CDR1 is SEHNR and CDR2 is FQNEAQ (reference sequence).

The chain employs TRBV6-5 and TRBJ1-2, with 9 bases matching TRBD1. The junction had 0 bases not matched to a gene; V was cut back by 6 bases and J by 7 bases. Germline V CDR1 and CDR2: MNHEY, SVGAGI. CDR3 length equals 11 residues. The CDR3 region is CASRTGGGYTF. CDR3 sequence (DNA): TGTGCCAGCAGGACAGGGGGTGGCTACACCTTC.

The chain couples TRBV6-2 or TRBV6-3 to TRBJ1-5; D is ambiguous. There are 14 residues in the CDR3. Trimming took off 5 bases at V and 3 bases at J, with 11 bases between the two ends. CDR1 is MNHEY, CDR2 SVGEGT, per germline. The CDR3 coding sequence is TGTGCCAGCAGTCCAACCCAGGACAATCAGCCCCAGCATTTT. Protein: CASSPTQDNQPQHF.

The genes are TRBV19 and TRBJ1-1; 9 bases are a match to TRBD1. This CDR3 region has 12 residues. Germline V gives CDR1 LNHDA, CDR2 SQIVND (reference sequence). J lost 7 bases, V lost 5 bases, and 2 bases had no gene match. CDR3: CASSSDRGEAFF. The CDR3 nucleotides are TGTGCCAGTAGTTCGGACAGGGGTGAAGCTTTCTTT.

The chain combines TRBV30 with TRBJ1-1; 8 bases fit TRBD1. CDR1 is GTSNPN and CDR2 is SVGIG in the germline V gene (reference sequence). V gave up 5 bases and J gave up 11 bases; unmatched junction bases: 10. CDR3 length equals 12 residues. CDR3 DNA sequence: TGTGCCTGGGACAGGGGATGGGTTGGGGCTTTCTTT. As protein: CAWDRGWVGAFF.

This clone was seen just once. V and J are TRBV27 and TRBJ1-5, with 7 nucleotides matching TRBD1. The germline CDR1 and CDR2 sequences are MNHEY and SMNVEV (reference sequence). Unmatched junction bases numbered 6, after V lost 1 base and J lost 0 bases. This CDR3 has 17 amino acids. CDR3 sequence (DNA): TGTGCCAGCAGTTTATGTGGACAGGACAATAGCAATCAGCCCCAGCATTTT. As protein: CASSLCGQDNSNQPQHF.

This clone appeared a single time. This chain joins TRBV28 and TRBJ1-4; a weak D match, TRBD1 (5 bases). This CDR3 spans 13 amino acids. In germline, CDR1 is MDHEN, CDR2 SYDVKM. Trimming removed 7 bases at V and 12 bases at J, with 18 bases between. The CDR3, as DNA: TGTGCCAGCACCCCCGGGCAGGGAGGGGAACTGTTTTTT. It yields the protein CASTPGQGGELFF. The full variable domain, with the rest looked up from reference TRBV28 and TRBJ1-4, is DVKVTQSSRYLVKRTGEKVFLECVQDMDHENMFWYRQDPGLGLRLIYFSYDVKMKEKGDIPEGYSVSREKKERFSLILESASTNQTSMYLCASTPGQGGELFFGSGTQLSVL.

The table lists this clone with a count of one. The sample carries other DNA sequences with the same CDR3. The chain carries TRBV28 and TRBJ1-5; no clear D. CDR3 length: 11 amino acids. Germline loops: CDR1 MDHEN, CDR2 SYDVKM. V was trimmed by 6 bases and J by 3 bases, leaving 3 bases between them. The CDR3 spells CASSLNQPQHF. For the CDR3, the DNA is TGTGCCAGCAGCCTCAATCAGCCCCAGCATTTT.

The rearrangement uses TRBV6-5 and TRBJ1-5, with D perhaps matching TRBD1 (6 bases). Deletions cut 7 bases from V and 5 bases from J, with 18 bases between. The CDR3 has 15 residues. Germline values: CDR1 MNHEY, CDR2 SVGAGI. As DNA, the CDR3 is TGTGCCAGCACCGGGGGGACAAGGCTTGATCAGCCCCAGCATTTT. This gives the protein CASTGGTRLDQPQHF.

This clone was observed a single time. Here the CDR3 DNA reads TGTGCCAGCAGTTTAGGACAGCACACCGGGGAGCTGTTTTTT. It is translated as CASSLGQHTGELFF. This sequence joins TRBV27 and TRBJ2-2; D perhaps matches TRBD1 (6 bases). V was trimmed by 2 bases and J by 3 bases, leaving 7 bases between them. CDR3 length: 14 residues. Germline values: CDR1 MNHEY, CDR2 SMNVEV (reference sequence).

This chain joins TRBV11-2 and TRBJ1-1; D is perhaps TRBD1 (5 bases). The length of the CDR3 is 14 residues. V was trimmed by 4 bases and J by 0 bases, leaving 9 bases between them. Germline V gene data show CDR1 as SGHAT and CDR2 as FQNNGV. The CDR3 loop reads CASSSQGLNTEAFF. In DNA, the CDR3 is TGTGCCAGCAGCTCCCAGGGTTTGAACACTGAAGCTTTCTTT.